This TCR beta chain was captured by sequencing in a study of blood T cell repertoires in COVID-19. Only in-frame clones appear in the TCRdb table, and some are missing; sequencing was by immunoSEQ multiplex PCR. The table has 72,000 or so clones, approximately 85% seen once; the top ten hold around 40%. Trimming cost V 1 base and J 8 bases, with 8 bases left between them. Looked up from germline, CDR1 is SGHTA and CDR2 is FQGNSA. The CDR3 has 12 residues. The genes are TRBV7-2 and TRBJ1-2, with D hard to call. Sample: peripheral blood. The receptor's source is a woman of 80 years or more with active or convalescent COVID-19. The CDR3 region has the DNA TGTGCCAGCAGCTTAGACCTTCAGGGCTACACCTTC. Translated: CASSLDLQGYTF.